This passage covers 25 T cell receptor beta chains from one sample sequenced in a study of T cells in Graves' hyperthyroidism and ophthalmopathy. RNA transcripts served as the template for amplifying TCR beta CDR3 regions. TCR CDR3 regions were first amplified by RT-PCR with HTBI primers. Using its own MiXCR run on the multiplex PCR reads, TCRdb lists one record per CDR3 protein. The data contain 95,000 to 110,000 distinct CDR3 sequences, 47% of them seen just once; the ten biggest clones take up about 28%. Sequencing was done on a sample of blood. These TCRs come from a man in his forties with Graves' hyperthyroidism.

Ten or more counts support this clonotype. The CDR3 reads CASSATLGNTIYF. CDR3 in DNA: TGTGCCAGCAGCGCGACACTTGGAAACACCATATATTTT. The rearrangement joins TRBV7-2 to TRBJ1-3, with D uncertain. V was pared by 5 bases and J by 3 bases, with 8 bases between. The CDR3 totals 13 residues. Germline V gives CDR1 SGHTA, CDR2 FQGNSA. The full variable domain, in which reference TRBV7-2 and TRBJ1-3 provide the parts outside the CDR3, is GAGVSQSPSNKVTEKGKDVELRCDPISGHTALYWYRQSLGQGLEFLIYFQGNSAPDKSGLPSDRFSAERTGGSVSTLTIQRTQQEDSAVYLCASSATLGNTIYFGEGSWLTVV.

The chain uses TRBV19 and TRBJ2-5; possible D gene TRBD1, 6 bases. CDR1 is LNHDA and CDR2 is SQIVND in the germline V gene (reference sequence). CDR3 size: 14 residues. Trimming shortened V by 3 bases and J by 9 bases, and 17 bases separated the two germline ends. The CDR3 reads CASSIRGYGQPQYF. As DNA, the CDR3 is TGTGCCAGTAGTATCAGGGGATACGGACAGCCCCAGTACTTC.

This clonotype was picked up many times. The chain has TRBV7-9 and TRBJ2-7; D is unclear. The CDR3 length is 14 residues. Trimming took off 1 base at V and 0 bases at J, with 7 bases between the two ends. CDR1 is SEHNR and CDR2 is FQNEAQ in the germline V gene (reference sequence). The CDR3 sequence: CASSLVGISYEQYF. In nucleotides, the CDR3 is TGTGCCAGCAGCTTAGTTGGGATCTCCTACGAGCAGTACTTC.

This clonotype was observed at least ten times. The V call is TRBV5-1, the J call TRBJ2-1, with 15 bases matching TRBD2. Germline values: CDR1 SGHRS, CDR2 YFSETQ. The CDR3 extends over 16 amino acids. Trimming at V came to 4 bases and at J to 6 bases, leaving 5 bases not matched to a gene. This CDR3 reads CASSLWTSGRGNEQFF. The DNA for the CDR3 is TGCGCCAGCAGCCTATGGACTAGCGGGAGGGGCAATGAGCAGTTCTTC.

This clonotype was seen at least ten times. The chain uses TRBV7-9 and TRBJ2-3; 10 bases map to TRBD2. The CDR3 has 15 amino acids. J lost 6 bases, V lost 1 base, and 4 bases had no gene match. Germline V gene sequence: CDR1 SEHNR, CDR2 FQNEAQ (reference sequence). Written as DNA, the CDR3 is TGTGCCAGCAGCTTAGTAGCGGGAGGCGGGGATACGCAGTATTTT. Encoded protein: CASSLVAGGGDTQYF.

This clonotype appeared many times. The chain is built from TRBV20-1 and TRBJ2-3, with D perhaps TRBD1 (6 bases). Trimming shortened V by 0 bases and J by 6 bases, and 19 bases separated the two germline ends. CDR1 DFQATT and CDR2 SNEGSKA come from the germline V gene (reference sequence). This CDR3 has 16 amino acids. Written as DNA, the CDR3 is TGCAGTGCTAGAGATTCCGGGACAACTAGTATCGATACGCAGTATTTT. It is translated as CSARDSGTTSIDTQYF.

In this sample, this clonotype turned up a few times. This sequence joins TRBV7-2 and TRBJ2-1, with D perhaps matching TRBD2 (5 bases). The germline CDR1 and CDR2 sequences are SGHTA and FQGNSA. The CDR3 loop spans 14 amino acids. V dropped 11 bases and J dropped 2 bases, with 16 bases sitting between them. CDR3 protein: CAWSRSGTYNEQFF. CDR3 nucleotide sequence: TGTGCCTGGAGTAGGAGCGGTACCTACAATGAGCAGTTCTTC.

As concerns this clonotype: At one boundary the junction diverges from the germline segment, which might be a read error. This chain connects TRBV10-3 to TRBJ1-6, with TRBD1 identical over 8 bases. CDR1 and CDR2 from the germline V gene are ENHRY and SYGVKD. The CDR3 is 14 residues long. The CDR3 DNA reads as TGTGCCATCAGTGAGGGACAGGGAAATTCCCCCCTCCACTTT. This codes for CAISEGQGNSPLHF.

On this clonotype: The junction shows a germline mismatch at one end, possibly a read error. The rearrangement uses TRBV7-2 and TRBJ1-5; D ambiguous. Germline assignment: CDR1 SGHTA and CDR2 FQGNSA. This CDR3 has 13 residues. CDR3 DNA sequence: TGTGCCAGCAGCTTCGGAAGCAATCTGCCCCAGCATTTT. Protein: CASSFGSNLPQHF.

This clonotype was counted at least ten times. The CDR3: CSVEGGPVGTGSNEQFF. The CDR3, as DNA: TGCAGCGTTGAAGGGGGCCCCGTCGGGACAGGGAGTAATGAGCAGTTCTTC. The chain has TRBV29-1 and TRBJ2-1, with TRBD1 matching over 9 bases. Trimming at V came to 1 base and at J to 7 bases, leaving 14 bases not matched to a gene. Germline loops: CDR1 SQVTM, CDR2 ANQGSEA. The CDR3 is 17 amino acids.

The genes are TRBV28 and TRBJ1-2; 7 positions agree with TRBD1. J lost 8 bases, V lost 2 bases, and 11 bases had no gene match. CDR3 size: 15 residues. Looked up from germline, CDR1 is MDHEN and CDR2 is SYDVKM. The CDR3 DNA is TGTGCCAGCAGTTTACCTCATGGGCAGGGGGTCGGCTACACCTTC. Protein product: CASSLPHGQGVGYTF.

The chain couples TRBV2 to TRBJ1-1; 7 bases align to TRBD1. CDR3 length: 12 amino acids. The V segment lost 8 bases and the J segment 7 bases; nucleotides outside the gene matches: 7. Germline V gene data show CDR1 as SNHLY and CDR2 as FYNNEI. CDR3 loop: CASSGTANEAFF. DNA for the CDR3: TGTGCCAGCTCCGGGACAGCTAATGAAGCTTTCTTT. Combining the CDR3 with reference TRBV2 and TRBJ1-1 gives the whole variable domain EPEVTQTPSHQVTQMGQEVILRCVPISNHLYFYWYRQILGQKVEFLVSFYNNEISEKSEIFDDQFSVERPDGSNFTLKIRSTKLEDSAMYFCASSGTANEAFFGQGTRLTVV.

The V call is TRBV20-1, the J call TRBJ2-1; D possibly corresponds to TRBD2 (6 bases). V gave up 8 bases and J gave up 9 bases, with 17 bases separating them. In germline, CDR1 is DFQATT, CDR2 SNEGSKA (reference sequence). The CDR3 totals 12 residues. CDR3: CSPAGEASEQFF. Here the CDR3 DNA reads TGCAGTCCGGCCGGGGAGGCCTCTGAGCAGTTCTTC.

The V and J genes are TRBV7-3 and TRBJ2-2, with D hard to call. CDR3 size: 14 residues. Germline V gives CDR1 SGHTA, CDR2 FQGTGA. V was clipped by 2 bases and J by 8 bases, with 12 bases between them. Here the CDR3 reads CASSLVGSAGELFF. CDR3 DNA sequence: TGTGCCAGCAGCTTAGTGGGGTCTGCTGGGGAGCTGTTTTTT.

This clonotype came up many times. The chain employs TRBV5-4 and TRBJ2-2, with D possibly being TRBD1 (5 bases). CDR3 length: 13 residues. The ends were cut back, 7 bases at V and 3 bases at J, with 10 bases in the middle. CDR1 is SGHNT, CDR2 YYREEE, per germline (reference sequence). In nucleotides, the CDR3 is TGTGCCAGCGGGGCGGTGGACACCGGGGAGCTGTTTTTT. This encodes CASGAVDTGELFF.

This clonotype was seen at least ten times. The V gene is TRBV11-3, the J gene TRBJ2-1, with a tentative D call TRBD2 (6 bases). Germline lookup yields CDR1 SGHNT and CDR2 YENEEA. With 5 bases removed from V and 8 bases from J, the gap between germline ends came to 22 bases. The CDR3 spans 16 residues. The DNA of the CDR3 is TGTGCCAGCAGCCCCCCGGGGAGGAGCCCGAACCATGAGCAGTTCTTC. The encoded protein is CASSPPGRSPNHEQFF.

This chain uses TRBV20-1 with TRBJ2-3, with D perhaps matching TRBD1 or TRBD2 (5 bases each). Germline-derived CDR1 and CDR2 are DFQATT and SNEGSKA (reference sequence). The CDR3 is made up of 14 amino acids. Trimming cost V 5 bases and J 5 bases, with 17 bases left between them. The CDR3 bases are TGCAGTGCTTGGGGCCGGGGTACGGAAGATACGCAGTATTTT. This encodes CSAWGRGTEDTQYF.

The rearrangement links TRBV5-4 to TRBJ2-7; 9 positions agree with TRBD2. V was pared by 4 bases and J by 3 bases, with 5 bases of the junction left unmatched. CDR3 length: 14 residues. Germline V gene lookup returns CDR1 SGHNT and CDR2 YYREEE (reference sequence). CDR3 bases: TGTGCCAGCAGCCCGGCGGGGGGGGGCTACGAGCAGTACTTC. Its translation is CASSPAGGGYEQYF.

Ten or more counts support this clonotype. The CDR3 sequence is CASTQTGNNQPQHF. The DNA of the CDR3 is TGTGCCAGCACCCAGACAGGAAATAATCAGCCCCAGCATTTT. The chain couples TRBV2 to TRBJ1-5; perhaps TRBD1 as D (6 bases). Trimming shortened V by 7 bases and J by 4 bases, and 14 bases separated the two germline ends. Germline V gene sequence: CDR1 SNHLY, CDR2 FYNNEI. The CDR3 length is 14 residues.

This clonotype was found a few times. A much larger clonotype is one base distant, so this may be a read error. For the CDR3, the DNA is TGTGCCAGCGCGACAGGGTTCAGATCCTACGAGCAGTACTTC. Encoded protein: CASATGFRSYEQYF. This chain links TRBV12-3 or TRBV12-4 with TRBJ2-7; 7 nucleotides agree with TRBD1. V lost 8 bases to trimming and J lost 1 base; unmatched junction nucleotides: 8. The CDR3 totals 14 residues.

As to this clonotype: A single base separates this from a much larger clone, so it may be a read error. The chain recombines TRBV4-1 with TRBJ1-2, with 11 bases matching TRBD1. The CDR3 loop spans 15 amino acids. Germline V lookup: CDR1 MGHRA, CDR2 YSYEKL. CDR3 region: CAGRKGQGADYGYTF. The CDR3, as DNA: TGCGCCGGCAGAAAAGGACAGGGGGCGGACTATGGCTACACCTTC.

Turning to this clonotype: No conserved phenylalanine or tryptophan ends this CDR3, so it is likely a read error. The chain has TRBV7-8 and TRBJ1-3, with D perhaps TRBD1 (5 bases). Germline V CDR1 and CDR2: SGHVS, FQNEAQ. V lost 8 bases and J lost 0, with 17 bases in between. The CDR3 totals 16 residues. CDR3 region: CASGRGASASGNTIYV. The CDR3 DNA reads TGTGCCAGCGGACGAGGGGCCAGCGCCTCTGGAAACACCATATATGTC.

This clonotype was seen many times. The rearrangement links TRBV5-5 to TRBJ1-5; a possible D gene is TRBD1 (6 bases). Deletions cut 2 bases from V and 1 base from J, with 10 bases between. Per germline, CDR1 SGHKS and CDR2 YYEKEE (reference sequence). This CDR3 has 15 residues. The CDR3 sequence: CASSLGGPSNQPQHF. In DNA form, the CDR3 reads TGTGCCAGCAGCTTAGGGGGACCGAGCAATCAGCCCCAGCATTTT.

This clonotype came up a few times. This chain uses TRBV6-6 with TRBJ1-1; the match to TRBD1 covers 8 bases. The junction had 14 bases not matched to a gene; V was cut back by 4 bases and J by 4 bases. The CDR3 extends over 17 amino acids. From germline, CDR1 is MNHNY and CDR2 SVGAGI (reference sequence). This chain's CDR3 is CASSSWGRGPPSTEAFF. The CDR3, as DNA: TGTGCCAGCAGTTCGTGGGGCAGGGGGCCCCCGAGCACTGAAGCTTTCTTT.

Many counts were recorded for this clonotype. The V and J genes are TRBV12-3 or TRBV12-4 and TRBJ1-5; the D gene is possibly TRBD1 (5 bases). The CDR3 length is 15 residues. Between the trimmed V and J ends, which lost 6 bases and 0 bases, there was a span of 12 bases. The CDR3 bases are TGTGCCAGCAGCTTTCAGGGTTTTAGCAATCAGCCCCAGCATTTT. Protein product: CASSFQGFSNQPQHF.